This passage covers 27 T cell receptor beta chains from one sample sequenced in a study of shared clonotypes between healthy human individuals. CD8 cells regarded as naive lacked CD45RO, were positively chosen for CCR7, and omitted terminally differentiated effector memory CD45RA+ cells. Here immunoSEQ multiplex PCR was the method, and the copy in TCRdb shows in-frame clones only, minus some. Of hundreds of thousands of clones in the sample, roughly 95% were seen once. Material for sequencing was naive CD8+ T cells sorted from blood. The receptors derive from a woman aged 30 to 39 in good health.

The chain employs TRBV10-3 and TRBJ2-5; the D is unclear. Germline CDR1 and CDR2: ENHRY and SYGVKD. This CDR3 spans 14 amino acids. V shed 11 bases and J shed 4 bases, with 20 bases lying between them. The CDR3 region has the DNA TGTGCCTCCGGAGTAGGCACCCTGGGAGAGACCCAGTACTTC. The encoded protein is CASGVGTLGETQYF.

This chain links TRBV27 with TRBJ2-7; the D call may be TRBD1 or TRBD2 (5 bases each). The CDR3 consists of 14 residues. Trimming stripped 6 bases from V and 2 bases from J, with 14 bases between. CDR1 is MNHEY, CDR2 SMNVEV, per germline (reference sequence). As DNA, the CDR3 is TGTGCCAGCAGCTTTGGGGGTTCCCCCTACGAGCAGTACTTC. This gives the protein CASSFGGSPYEQYF.

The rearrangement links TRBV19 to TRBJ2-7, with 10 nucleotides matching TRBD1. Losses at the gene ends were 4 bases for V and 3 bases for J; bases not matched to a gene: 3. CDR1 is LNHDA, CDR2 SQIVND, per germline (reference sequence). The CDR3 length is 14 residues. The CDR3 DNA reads TGTGCCAGTAGTACAAGGACAGGGGGCTACGAGCAGTACTTC. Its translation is CASSTRTGGYEQYF.

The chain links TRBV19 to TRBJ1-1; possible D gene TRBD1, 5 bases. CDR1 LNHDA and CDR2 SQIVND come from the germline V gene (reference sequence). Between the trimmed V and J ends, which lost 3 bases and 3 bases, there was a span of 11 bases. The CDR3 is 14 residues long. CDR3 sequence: CASSIRGQDTEAFF. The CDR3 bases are TGTGCCAGTAGTATTAGGGGTCAGGACACTGAAGCTTTCTTT.

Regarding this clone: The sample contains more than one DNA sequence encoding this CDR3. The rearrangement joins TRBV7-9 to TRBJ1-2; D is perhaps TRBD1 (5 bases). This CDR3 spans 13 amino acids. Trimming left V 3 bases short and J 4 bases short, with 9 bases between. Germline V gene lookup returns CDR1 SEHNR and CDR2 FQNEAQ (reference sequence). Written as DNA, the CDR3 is TGTGCCAGCAGCTTGGGGCAGGGCTATGGCTACACCTTC. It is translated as CASSLGQGYGYTF. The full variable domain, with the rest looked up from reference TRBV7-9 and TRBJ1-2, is DTGVSQNPRHKITKRGQNVTFRCDPISEHNRLYWYRQTLGQGPEFLTYFQNEAQLEKSRLLSDRFSAERPKGSFSTLEIQRTEQGDSAMYLCASSLGQGYGYTFGSGTRLTVV.

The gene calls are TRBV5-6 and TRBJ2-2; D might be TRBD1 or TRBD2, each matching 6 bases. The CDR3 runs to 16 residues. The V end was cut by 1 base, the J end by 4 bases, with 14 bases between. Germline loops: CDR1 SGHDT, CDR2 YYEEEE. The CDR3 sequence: CASSLRGALGTGELFF. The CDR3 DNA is TGTGCCAGCAGCTTGAGGGGGGCGCTCGGCACCGGGGAGCTGTTTTTT. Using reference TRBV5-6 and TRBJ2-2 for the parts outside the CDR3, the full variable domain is DAGVTQSPTHLIKTRGQQVTLRCSPKSGHDTVSWYQQALGQGPQFIFQYYEEEERQRGNFPDRFSGHQFPNYSSELNVNALLLGDSALYLCASSLRGALGTGELFFGEGSRLTVL.

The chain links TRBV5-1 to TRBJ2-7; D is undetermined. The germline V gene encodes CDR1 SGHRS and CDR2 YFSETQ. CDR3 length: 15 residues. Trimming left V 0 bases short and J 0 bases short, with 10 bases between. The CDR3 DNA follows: TGCGCCAGCAGCTTGGCCCCGACTTTCTCCTACGAGCAGTACTTC. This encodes CASSLAPTFSYEQYF.

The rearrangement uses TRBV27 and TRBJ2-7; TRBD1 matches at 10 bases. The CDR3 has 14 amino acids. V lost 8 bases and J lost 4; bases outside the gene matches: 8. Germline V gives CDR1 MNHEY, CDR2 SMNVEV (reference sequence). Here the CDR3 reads CASHEGQGGYEQYF. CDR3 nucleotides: TGTGCCAGCCACGAAGGACAGGGGGGGTACGAGCAGTACTTC.

The chain's CDR3 is CAWTAGNTIYF. DNA of the CDR3: TGTGCCTGGACAGCTGGAAACACCATATATTTT. V and J are TRBV30 and TRBJ1-3; D is undetermined. Trimming stripped 4 bases from V and 2 bases from J, with 3 bases between. Looked up from germline, CDR1 is GTSNPN and CDR2 is SVGIG (reference sequence). The CDR3 runs to 11 residues.

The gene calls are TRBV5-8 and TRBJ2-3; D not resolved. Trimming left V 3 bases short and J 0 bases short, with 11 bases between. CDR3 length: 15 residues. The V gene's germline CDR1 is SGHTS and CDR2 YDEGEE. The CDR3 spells CASSSYGVSTDTQYF. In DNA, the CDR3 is TGTGCCAGCAGCTCGTATGGAGTCAGCACAGATACGCAGTATTTT.

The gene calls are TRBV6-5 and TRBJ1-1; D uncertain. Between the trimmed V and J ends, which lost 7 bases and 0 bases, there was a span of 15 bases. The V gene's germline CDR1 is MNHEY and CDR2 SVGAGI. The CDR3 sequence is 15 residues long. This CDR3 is CASIKASRLNTEAFF. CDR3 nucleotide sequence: TGTGCCAGCATCAAAGCATCCCGCTTGAACACTGAAGCTTTCTTT.

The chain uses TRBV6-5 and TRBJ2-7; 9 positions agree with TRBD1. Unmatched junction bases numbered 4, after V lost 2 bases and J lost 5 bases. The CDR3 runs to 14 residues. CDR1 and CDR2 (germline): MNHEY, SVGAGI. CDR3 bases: TGTGCCAGCAGTTACGTACAGGGGGCGGACGAGCAGTACTTC. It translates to CASSYVQGADEQYF.

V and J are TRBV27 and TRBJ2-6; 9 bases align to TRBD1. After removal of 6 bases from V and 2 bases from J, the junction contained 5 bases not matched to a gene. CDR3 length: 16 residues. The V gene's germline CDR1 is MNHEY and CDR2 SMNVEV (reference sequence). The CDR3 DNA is TGTGCCAGCAGGCCCACAGGGGGCACTGGGGCCAACGTCCTGACTTTC. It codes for CASRPTGGTGANVLTF. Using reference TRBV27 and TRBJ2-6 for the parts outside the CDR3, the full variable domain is EAQVTQNPRYLITVTGKKLTVTCSQNMNHEYMSWYRQDPGLGLRQIYYSMNVEVTDKGDVPEGYKVSRKEKRNFPLILESPSPNQTSLYFCASRPTGGTGANVLTFGAGSRLTVL.

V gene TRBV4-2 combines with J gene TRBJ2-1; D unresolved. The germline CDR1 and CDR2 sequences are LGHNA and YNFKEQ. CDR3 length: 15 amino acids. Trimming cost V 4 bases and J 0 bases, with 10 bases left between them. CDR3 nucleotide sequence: TGTGCCAGCAGCCCACGATACACCTCCTACAATGAGCAGTTCTTC. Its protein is CASSPRYTSYNEQFF.

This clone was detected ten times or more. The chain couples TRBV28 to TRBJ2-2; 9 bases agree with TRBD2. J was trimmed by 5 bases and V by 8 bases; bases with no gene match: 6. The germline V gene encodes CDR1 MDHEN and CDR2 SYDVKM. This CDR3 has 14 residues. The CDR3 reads CASRASGTTGELFF. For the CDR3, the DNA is TGTGCCAGCCGGGCTAGCGGGACAACCGGGGAGCTGTTTTTT.

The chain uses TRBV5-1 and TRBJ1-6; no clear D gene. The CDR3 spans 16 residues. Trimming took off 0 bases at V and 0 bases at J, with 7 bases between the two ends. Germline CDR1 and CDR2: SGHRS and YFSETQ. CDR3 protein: CASSLAGRSYNSPLHF. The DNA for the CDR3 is TGCGCCAGCAGCTTGGCCGGGCGCTCCTATAATTCACCCCTCCACTTT.

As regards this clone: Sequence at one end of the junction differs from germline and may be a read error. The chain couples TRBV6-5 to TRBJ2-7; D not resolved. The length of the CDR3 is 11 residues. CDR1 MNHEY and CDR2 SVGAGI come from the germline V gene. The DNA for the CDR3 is TGTGCCAGCAGTGACTCCCACGAGCAGTACTTC. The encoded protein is CASSDSHEQYF.

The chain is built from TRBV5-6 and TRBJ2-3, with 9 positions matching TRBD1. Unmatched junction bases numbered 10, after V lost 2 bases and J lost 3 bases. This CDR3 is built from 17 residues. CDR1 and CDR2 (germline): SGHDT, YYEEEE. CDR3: CASSFPGQGLRTDTQYF. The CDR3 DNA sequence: TGTGCCAGCAGCTTCCCGGGACAGGGATTGAGAACAGATACGCAGTATTTT.

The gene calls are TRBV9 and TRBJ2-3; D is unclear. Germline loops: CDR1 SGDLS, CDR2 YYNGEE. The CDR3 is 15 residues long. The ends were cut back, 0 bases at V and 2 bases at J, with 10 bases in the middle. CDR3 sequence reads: CASSVGVGNTDTQYF. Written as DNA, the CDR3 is TGTGCCAGCAGCGTAGGGGTGGGGAACACAGATACGCAGTATTTT.

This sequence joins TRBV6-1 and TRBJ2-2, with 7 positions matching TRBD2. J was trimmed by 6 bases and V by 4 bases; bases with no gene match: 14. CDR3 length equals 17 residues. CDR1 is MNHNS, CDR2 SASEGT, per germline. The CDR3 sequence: CASSAGPGRVRSGELFF. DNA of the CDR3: TGTGCCAGCAGTGCAGGCCCGGGGAGGGTCCGATCCGGGGAGCTGTTTTTT.

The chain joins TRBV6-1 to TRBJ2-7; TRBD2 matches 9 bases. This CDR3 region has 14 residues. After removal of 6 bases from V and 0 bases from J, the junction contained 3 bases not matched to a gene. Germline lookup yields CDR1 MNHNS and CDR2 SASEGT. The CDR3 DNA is TGTGCCAGCAGGGCTAGCGGGATCTCCTACGAGCAGTACTTC. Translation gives CASRASGISYEQYF.

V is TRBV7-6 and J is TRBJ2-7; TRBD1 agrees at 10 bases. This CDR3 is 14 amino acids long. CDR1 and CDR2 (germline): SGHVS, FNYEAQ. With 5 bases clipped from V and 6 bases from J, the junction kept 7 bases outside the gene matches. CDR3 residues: CASSPTGGMGEQYF. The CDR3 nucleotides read TGTGCCAGCAGCCCGACAGGGGGCATGGGCGAGCAGTACTTC.

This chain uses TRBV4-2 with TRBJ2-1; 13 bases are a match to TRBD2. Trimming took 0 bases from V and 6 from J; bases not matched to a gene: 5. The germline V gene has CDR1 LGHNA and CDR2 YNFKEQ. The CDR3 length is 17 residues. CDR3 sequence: CASSQEGLAGSPNEQFF. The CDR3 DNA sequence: TGTGCCAGCAGCCAAGAGGGACTAGCGGGATCCCCCAATGAGCAGTTCTTC.

CDR3 coding DNA: TGCGCCAGCAGGGGGAGTTACTACGAGCAGTACTTC. Residues: CASRGSYYEQYF. This rearrangement joins TRBV10-2 to TRBJ2-7, with D possibly matching TRBD2 (5 bases). This CDR3 has 12 residues. The V end was cut by 6 bases, the J end by 3 bases, with 9 bases between. Germline CDR1 WSHSY, CDR2 SAAADI.

For the CDR3, the DNA is TGCGCCAGCAGCGAACATACAACTAATGAAAAACTGTTTTTT. Its translation: CASSEHTTNEKLFF. The chain recombines TRBV4-1 with TRBJ1-4, with D unresolved. V lost 5 bases to trimming and J lost 0 bases, with 7 bases between them. The CDR3 totals 14 residues. Germline loops: CDR1 MGHRA, CDR2 YSYEKL.

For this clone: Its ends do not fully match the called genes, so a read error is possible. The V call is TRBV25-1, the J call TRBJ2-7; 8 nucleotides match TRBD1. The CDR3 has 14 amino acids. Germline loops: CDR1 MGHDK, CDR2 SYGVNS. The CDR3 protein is CASSRQGTRQLEGF. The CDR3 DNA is TGTGCCAGCAGCCGACAGGGGACTCGCCAACTGGAAGGCTTC.

CDR3 sequence (DNA): TGTGCCACCAGCGCTCAGGGGGGACAGCCCCAGCATTTT. It specifies CATSAQGGQPQHF. V is TRBV15 and J is TRBJ1-5, with 7 bases identical to TRBD1. V was pared by 5 bases and J by 7 bases, with 5 bases of the junction left unmatched. CDR3 length: 13 residues. Germline-derived CDR1 and CDR2 are LNHNV and YYDKDF (reference sequence).